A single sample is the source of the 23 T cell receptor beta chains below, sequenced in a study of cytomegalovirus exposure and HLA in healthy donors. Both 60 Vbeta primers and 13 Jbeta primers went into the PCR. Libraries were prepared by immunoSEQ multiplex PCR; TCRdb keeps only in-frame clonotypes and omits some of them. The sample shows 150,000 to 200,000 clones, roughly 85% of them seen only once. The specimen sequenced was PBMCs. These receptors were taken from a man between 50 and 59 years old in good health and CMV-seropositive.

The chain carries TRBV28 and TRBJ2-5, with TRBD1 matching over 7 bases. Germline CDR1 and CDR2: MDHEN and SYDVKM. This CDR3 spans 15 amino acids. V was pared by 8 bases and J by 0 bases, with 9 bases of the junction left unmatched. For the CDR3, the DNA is TGTGCCAGCGCGTCCGGGACAGCCTACCAAGAGACCCAGTACTTC. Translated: CASASGTAYQETQYF.

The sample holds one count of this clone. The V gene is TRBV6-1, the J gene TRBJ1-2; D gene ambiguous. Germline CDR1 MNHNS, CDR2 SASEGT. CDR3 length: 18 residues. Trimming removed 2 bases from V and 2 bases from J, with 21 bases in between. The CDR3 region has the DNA TGTGCCAGCAGTGAACGGATTGGGAGTGCGTACCGAAACTATGGCTACACCTTC. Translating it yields CASSERIGSAYRNYGYTF.

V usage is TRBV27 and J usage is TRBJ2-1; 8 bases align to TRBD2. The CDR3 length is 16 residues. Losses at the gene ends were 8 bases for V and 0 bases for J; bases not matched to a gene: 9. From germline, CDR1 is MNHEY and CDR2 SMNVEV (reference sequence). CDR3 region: CASHPRGGSSYNEQFF. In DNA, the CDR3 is TGTGCCAGCCATCCCCGCGGGGGGAGCTCCTACAATGAGCAGTTCTTC.

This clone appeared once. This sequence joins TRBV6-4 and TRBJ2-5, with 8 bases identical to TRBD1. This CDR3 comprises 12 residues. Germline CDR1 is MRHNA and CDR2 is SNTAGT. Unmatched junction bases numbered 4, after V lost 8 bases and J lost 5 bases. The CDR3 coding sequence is TGTGCCAGCGTCAGGGGGCTGGAGACCCAGTACTTC. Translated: CASVRGLETQYF.

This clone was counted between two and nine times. The CDR3 loop is CASSPRQWRWGYTF. The CDR3 nucleotides read TGTGCCAGTAGTCCGAGACAGTGGCGCTGGGGCTACACCTTC. J is TRBJ1-2 and V is TRBV19; perhaps TRBD1 as D (5 bases). CDR3 length: 14 residues. The germline gives CDR1 LNHDA, CDR2 SQIVND (reference sequence). V gave up 5 bases and J gave up 8 bases, with 18 bases separating them. Full variable domain (outside the CDR3, taken from reference TRBV19 and TRBJ1-2): DGGITQSPKYLFRKEGQNVTLSCEQNLNHDAMYWYRQDPGQGLRLIYYSQIVNDFQKGDIAEGYSVSREKKESFPLTVTSAQKNPTAFYLCASSPRQWRWGYTFGSGTRLTVV.

The CDR3 protein is CASAYSNQPQHF. The CDR3 DNA reads as TGTGCCAGCGCCTATAGCAATCAGCCCCAGCATTTT. V is TRBV28 and J is TRBJ1-5, with D hard to call. Trimming left V 8 bases short and J 0 bases short, with 5 bases between. Per the germline V gene, CDR1 is MDHEN and CDR2 is SYDVKM. The CDR3 length is 12 residues.

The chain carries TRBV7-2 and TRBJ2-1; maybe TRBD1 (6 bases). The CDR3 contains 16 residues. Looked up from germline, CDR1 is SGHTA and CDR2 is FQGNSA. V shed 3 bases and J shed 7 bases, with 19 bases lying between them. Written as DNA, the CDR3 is TGTGCCAGCAGCTTGACCAGGGGTCTTCAAGGGAATGAGCAGTTCTTC. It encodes CASSLTRGLQGNEQFF.

Here the CDR3 DNA reads TGTGCCAGCAGTTATGGGAAGGGGGAGACCCAGTACTTC. This codes for CASSYGKGETQYF. The chain links TRBV6-5 to TRBJ2-5; possibly TRBD1 for D (5 bases). Germline lookup yields CDR1 MNHEY and CDR2 SVGAGI. This CDR3 spans 13 amino acids. The V end lost 3 bases, the J end lost 5 bases, and 10 bases lay between the germline ends.

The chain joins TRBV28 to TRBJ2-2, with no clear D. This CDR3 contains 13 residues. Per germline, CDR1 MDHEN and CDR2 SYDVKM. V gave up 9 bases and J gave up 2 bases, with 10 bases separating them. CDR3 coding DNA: TGTGCCAGTCCCCATCCAAACACCGGGGAGCTGTTTTTT. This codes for CASPHPNTGELFF.

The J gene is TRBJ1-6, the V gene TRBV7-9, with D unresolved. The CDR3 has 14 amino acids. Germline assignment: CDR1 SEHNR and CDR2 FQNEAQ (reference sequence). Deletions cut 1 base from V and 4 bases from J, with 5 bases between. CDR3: CASSLGGYNSPLHF. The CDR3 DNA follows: TGTGCCAGCAGCTTAGGAGGGTATAATTCACCCCTCCACTTT.

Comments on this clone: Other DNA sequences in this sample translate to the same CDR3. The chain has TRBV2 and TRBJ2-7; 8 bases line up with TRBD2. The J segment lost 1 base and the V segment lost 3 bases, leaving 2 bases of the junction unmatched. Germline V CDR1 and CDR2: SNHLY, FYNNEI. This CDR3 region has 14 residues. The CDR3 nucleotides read TGTGCCAGCAGTGAGAGCGGGGGATCCTACGAGCAGTACGTC. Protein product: CASSESGGSYEQYV.

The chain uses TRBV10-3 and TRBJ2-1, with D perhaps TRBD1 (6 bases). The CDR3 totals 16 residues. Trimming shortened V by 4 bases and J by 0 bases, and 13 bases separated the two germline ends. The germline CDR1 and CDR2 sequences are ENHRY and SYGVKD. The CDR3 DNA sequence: TGTGCCATCAGTGGGCTCACAGGGAGCTCCTACAATGAGCAGTTCTTC. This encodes CAISGLTGSSYNEQFF.

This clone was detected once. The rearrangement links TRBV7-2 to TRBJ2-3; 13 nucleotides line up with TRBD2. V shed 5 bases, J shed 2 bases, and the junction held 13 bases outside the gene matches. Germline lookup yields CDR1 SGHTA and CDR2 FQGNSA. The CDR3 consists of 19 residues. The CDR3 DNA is TGTGCCAGCAGCCTCCAGCTTCGGACTAGCGGGGGTGACACAGATACGCAGTATTTT. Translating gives CASSLQLRTSGGDTDTQYF.

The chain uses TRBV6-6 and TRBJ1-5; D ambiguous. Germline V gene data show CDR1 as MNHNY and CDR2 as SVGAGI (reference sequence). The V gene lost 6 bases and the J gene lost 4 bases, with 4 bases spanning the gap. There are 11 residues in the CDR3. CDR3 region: CASSSNQPQHF. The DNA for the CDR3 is TGTGCCAGCAGCAGTAATCAGCCCCAGCATTTT.

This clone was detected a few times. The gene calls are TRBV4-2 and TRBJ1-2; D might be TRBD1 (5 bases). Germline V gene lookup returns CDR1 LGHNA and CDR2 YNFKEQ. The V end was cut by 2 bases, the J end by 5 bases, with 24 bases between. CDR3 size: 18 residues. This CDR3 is CASSQPSVRGVLNYGYTF. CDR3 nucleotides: TGTGCCAGCAGCCAACCTAGCGTTAGGGGTGTTCTCAATTATGGCTACACCTTC.

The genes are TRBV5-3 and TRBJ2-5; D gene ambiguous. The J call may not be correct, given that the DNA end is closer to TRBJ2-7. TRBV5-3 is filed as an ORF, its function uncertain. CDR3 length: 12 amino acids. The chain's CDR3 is CARMAVDYEQYF. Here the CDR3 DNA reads TGTGCCAGAATGGCGGTTGACTACGAGCAGTACTTC.

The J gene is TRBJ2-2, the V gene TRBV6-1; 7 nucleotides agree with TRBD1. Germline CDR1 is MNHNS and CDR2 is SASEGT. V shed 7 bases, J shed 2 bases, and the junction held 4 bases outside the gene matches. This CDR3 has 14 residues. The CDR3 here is CASIQGRNTGELFF. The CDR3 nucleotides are TGTGCCAGCATACAGGGGCGAAACACCGGGGAGCTGTTTTTT.

The CDR3 region is CASSSAWGDSPLHF. The DNA of the CDR3 is TGTGCCAGCAGCTCGGCCTGGGGGGATTCACCCCTCCACTTT. The chain links TRBV7-6 to TRBJ1-6, with D perhaps TRBD1 (5 bases). Germline CDR1 is SGHVS and CDR2 is FNYEAQ. The CDR3 sequence is 14 residues long. V dropped 4 bases and J dropped 8 bases, with 12 bases sitting between them. The entire variable domain, with the rest obtained from reference TRBV7-6 and TRBJ1-6, is as follows: GAGVSQSPRYKVTKRGQDVALRCDPISGHVSLYWYRQALGQGPEFLTYFNYEAQQDKSGLPNDRFSAERPEGSISTLTIQRTEQRDSAMYRCASSSAWGDSPLHFGNGTRLTVT.

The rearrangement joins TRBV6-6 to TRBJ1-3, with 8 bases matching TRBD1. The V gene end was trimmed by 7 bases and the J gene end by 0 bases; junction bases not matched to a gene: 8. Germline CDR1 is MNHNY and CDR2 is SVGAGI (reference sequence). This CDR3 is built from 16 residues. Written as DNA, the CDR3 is TGTGCCAGCACCTACAGGGGGTATAACTCTGGAAACACCATATATTTT. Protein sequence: CASTYRGYNSGNTIYF.

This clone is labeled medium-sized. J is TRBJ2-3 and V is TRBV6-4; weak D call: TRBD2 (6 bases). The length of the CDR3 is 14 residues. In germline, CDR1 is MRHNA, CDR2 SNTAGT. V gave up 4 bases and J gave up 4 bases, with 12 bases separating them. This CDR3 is CASSAGEVSDTQYF. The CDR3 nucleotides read TGTGCCAGCAGTGCCGGGGAGGTGTCAGATACGCAGTATTTT.

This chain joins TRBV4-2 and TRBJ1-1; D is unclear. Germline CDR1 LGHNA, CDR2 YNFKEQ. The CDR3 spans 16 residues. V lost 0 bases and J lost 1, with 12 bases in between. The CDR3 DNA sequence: TGTGCCAGCAGCCAAGATCGGAGTCGAGGGAACACTGAAGCTTTCTTT. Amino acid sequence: CASSQDRSRGNTEAFF.

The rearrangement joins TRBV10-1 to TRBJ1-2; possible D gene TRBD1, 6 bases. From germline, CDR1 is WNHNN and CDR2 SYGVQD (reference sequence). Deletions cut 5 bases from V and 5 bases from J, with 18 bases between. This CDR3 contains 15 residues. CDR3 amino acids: CASSQGRGAGYGYTF. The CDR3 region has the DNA TGCGCCAGCAGTCAAGGTCGGGGGGCCGGGTATGGCTACACCTTC.

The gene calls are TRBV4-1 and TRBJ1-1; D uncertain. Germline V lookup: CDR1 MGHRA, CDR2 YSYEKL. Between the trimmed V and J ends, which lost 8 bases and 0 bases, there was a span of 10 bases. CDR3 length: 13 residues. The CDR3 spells CASGRLMNTEAFF. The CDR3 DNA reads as TGCGCCAGCGGAAGACTGATGAACACTGAAGCTTTCTTT.